One sample yielded the 9 T cell receptor beta chains listed below, sequenced in a study of blood T cell repertoires in COVID-19. Profiled with immunoSEQ multiplex PCR; TCRdb holds only in-frame clones, not every one. The data contain roughly 21,000 clones, roughly 88% of them singletons. Sequencing was done on a sample of peripheral blood. The receptors stem from a woman aged 80 or over with active or convalescent COVID-19.

The V gene is TRBV7-6, the J gene TRBJ1-1, with TRBD1 matching over 10 bases. The trim removed 2 bases at V and 0 bases at J, leaving 9 bases unmatched. Per the germline V gene, CDR1 is SGHVS and CDR2 is FNYEAQ. This CDR3 has 18 amino acids. The CDR3 nucleotides read TGTGCCAGCAGCTTAATGACAGGGGGCGGAACCATGAACACTGAAGCTTTCTTT. Its protein product is CASSLMTGGGTMNTEAFF.

The chain employs TRBV6-5 and TRBJ2-7; 8 positions match TRBD1. This CDR3 is 14 amino acids long. CDR1 is MNHEY and CDR2 is SVGAGI in the germline V gene. Trimming cost V 4 bases and J 2 bases; bases outside gene matches: 4. The chain's CDR3 is CASSSSGGTYEQYF. The CDR3 DNA reads TGTGCCAGCAGTTCGTCAGGGGGCACCTACGAGCAGTACTTC.

This rearrangement joins TRBV28 to TRBJ2-7, with TRBD1 matching 9 bases. The CDR3 is 15 amino acids. CDR1 and CDR2 (germline): MDHEN, SYDVKM. J lost 9 bases, V lost 2 bases, and 11 bases had no gene match. CDR3 loop: CASSLPSDRGLRQYF. The CDR3 DNA reads TGTGCCAGCAGTTTACCCTCGGACAGGGGTCTTCGGCAGTACTTC.

The chain recombines TRBV27 with TRBJ1-3; 8 bases fit TRBD1. Losses at the gene ends were 7 bases for V and 2 bases for J; bases not matched to a gene: 4. The CDR3 spans 14 residues. Germline CDR1 and CDR2: MNHEY and SMNVEV (reference sequence). The CDR3 loop is CASNAQGAGNTIYF. Here the CDR3 DNA reads TGTGCCAGCAACGCACAGGGGGCTGGAAACACCATATATTTT.

V is TRBV2 and J is TRBJ1-4; maybe TRBD1 (5 bases). Germline CDR1 and CDR2: SNHLY and FYNNEI. The CDR3 has 15 residues. V was clipped by 4 bases and J by 8 bases, with 17 bases between them. In DNA form, the CDR3 reads TGTGCCAGCAGTGCCCTTGGGGGGGGTGAGGAAAAACTGTTTTTT. This gives the protein CASSALGGGEEKLFF. Full variable domain (remainder filled in from reference TRBV2 and TRBJ1-4): EPEVTQTPSHQVTQMGQEVILRCVPISNHLYFYWYRQILGQKVEFLVSFYNNEISEKSEIFDDQFSVERPDGSNFTLKIRSTKLEDSAMYFCASSALGGGEEKLFFGSGTQLSVL.

The chain is built from TRBV11-2 and TRBJ1-1, with TRBD1 identical over 7 bases. Per the germline V gene, CDR1 is SGHAT and CDR2 is FQNNGV. This CDR3 comprises 13 residues. Trimming at V came to 4 bases and at J to 7 bases, leaving 6 bases not matched to a gene. The CDR3 here is CASSSDRAVEAFF. For the CDR3, the DNA is TGTGCCAGCAGCTCCGACAGGGCGGTTGAAGCTTTCTTT. The full variable domain, its missing parts supplied by reference TRBV11-2 and TRBJ1-1, is EAGVAQSPRYKIIEKRQSVAFWCNPISGHATLYWYQQILGQGPKLLIQFQNNGVVDDSQLPKDRFSAERLKGVDSTLKIQPAKLEDSAVYLCASSSDRAVEAFFGQGTRLTVV.

The rearrangement links TRBV6-5 to TRBJ1-5, with 7 positions matching TRBD1. J lost 0 bases, V lost 7 bases, and 6 bases had no gene match. Germline V CDR1 and CDR2: MNHEY, SVGAGI. The CDR3 sequence is 15 residues long. The DNA of the CDR3 is TGTGCCAGCAAACCGGGACAGAATAGCAATCAGCCCCAGCATTTT. Amino acid sequence: CASKPGQNSNQPQHF.

The CDR3 nucleotides read TGCGCCAGCAGCCCGCGACAGGGGCATGAAGCTTTCTTT. Translation: CASSPRQGHEAFF. The chain links TRBV4-3 to TRBJ1-1; 8 positions match TRBD1. This CDR3 comprises 13 residues. In germline, CDR1 is LGHNA, CDR2 YSLEER. V lost 4 bases, J lost 7 bases, and 5 bases stayed unmatched.

The chain joins TRBV5-4 to TRBJ1-2, with 8 bases identical to TRBD1. Trimming at V came to 4 bases and at J to 0 bases, leaving 5 bases not matched to a gene. Looked up from germline, CDR1 is SGHNT and CDR2 is YYREEE (reference sequence). There are 15 residues in the CDR3. The CDR3 DNA reads as TGTGCCAGCAGCAGCAGGACAGGGACTAACTATGGCTACACCTTC. Translated, it gives CASSSRTGTNYGYTF.